The clone carrying this T cell receptor beta chain was observed once. What it binds is unknown. The study ran its PCR with 60 Vbeta and 13 Jbeta primers. TCRdb keeps only in-frame clones here, not all; method: immunoSEQ multiplex PCR. The table includes tens of thousands of clones, roughly two thirds detected once. The data were taken from a study of cytomegalovirus exposure and HLA in healthy donors. The V end lost 3 bases, the J end lost 5 bases, and 16 bases lay between the germline ends. There are 15 residues in the CDR3. Germline V lookup: CDR1 GTSNPN, CDR2 SVGIG (reference sequence). Study-level findings and limits: A missense DCLRE1C variant was associated with V- and J-gene trimming of TCR beta chains in a later analysis, and an independent cohort replicated the association. Many donors carried some public TCRs, although rarity characterized most TCR sequences.

The origin of this receptor is a woman aged 25-40 years in good health and CMV-seronegative. V gene TRBV30 combines with J gene TRBJ1-4, with D perhaps TRBD1 (6 bases). The sample consisted of PBMCs. The CDR3 nucleotides read TGTGCCTGGAGACCTGGGGCAGGGACAAATGAAAAACTGTTTTTT. The encoded protein is CAWRPGAGTNEKLFF.